This T cell receptor beta chain was sequenced in a study of CD8 T cells in ankylosing spondylitis. Overall study findings and caveats: Disease-associated clones were CD8+ and fairly uncommon in peripheral blood. The study looked at matched synovial fluid samples from ankylosing spondylitis patients. Disease-linked clones were reported to be significantly enriched there. Seemingly distinctive of ankylosing spondylitis blood was a TCR beta motif formed by eight highly homologous variants.

Germline lookup yields CDR1 DFQATT and CDR2 SNEGSKA (reference sequence). The trim removed 6 bases at V and 4 bases at J, leaving 5 bases unmatched. The CDR3 sequence is 13 residues long. This clonotype occurred a few times. Its antigen is currently unknown. For TCR beta, libraries came from quantitative 5'-RACE with molecular barcodes. TCRdb re-called the 5' RACE reads with MiXCR, one entry per CDR3 protein. Of just over 300,000 distinct CDR3 sequences listed, roughly 20% were seen once; the top ten hold 3.5% to 4.5%. The material sequenced was blood, either unsorted or a sorted T cell fraction (not recorded which). The chain employs TRBV20-1 and TRBJ1-2; 10 bases fit TRBD1. This receptor was obtained from a female donor with ankylosing spondylitis or in good health (not recorded which). The CDR3 bases are TGCAGTGCCAGACAGGGGGCGAGCTATGGCTACACCTTC. It is translated as CSARQGASYGYTF.